This T cell receptor beta chain was recovered during a study of blood T cell repertoires in COVID-19. The V segment lost 1 base and the J segment 3 bases; nucleotides outside the gene matches: 5. Germline V gene sequence: CDR1 SGHTA, CDR2 FQGNSA. The CDR3 extends over 16 amino acids. Only in-frame clones appear in the TCRdb table, and some are missing; sequencing was by immunoSEQ multiplex PCR. This table has roughly 42,000 clones, about 87% appearing once. Specimen: peripheral blood. The chain uses TRBV7-2 and TRBJ2-2; 7 bases map to TRBD1. The sequence was obtained from a human donor in a cohort sampled during active COVID-19. The CDR3 spells CASSLVPTGYTGELFF. In DNA, the CDR3 is TGTGCCAGCAGCTTAGTTCCGACAGGGTACACCGGGGAGCTGTTTTTT. The entire variable domain, with the rest obtained from reference TRBV7-2 and TRBJ2-2, is as follows: GAGVSQSPSNKVTEKGKDVELRCDPISGHTALYWYRQSLGQGLEFLIYFQGNSAPDKSGLPSDRFSAERTGGSVSTLTIQRTQQEDSAVYLCASSLVPTGYTGELFFGEGSRLTVL.